Each of the 14 T cell receptor beta chains below was sequenced from the same sample in a study of T cell changes during pregnancy in multiple sclerosis. Sequenced by immunoSEQ multiplex PCR; TCRdb stores in-frame clones only, minus some. The profile shows about 40,000 clones, around nine tenths of them singletons. Sequenced material: CD8+ T cells from peripheral blood mononuclear cells, taken before pregnancy. These receptors came from a female donor with multiple sclerosis, enrolled in a pregnancy study.

The rearrangement uses TRBV27 and TRBJ1-1; D may be TRBD1 (5 bases). Between the trimmed V and J ends, which lost 2 bases and 3 bases, there was a span of 10 bases. Germline CDR1 is MNHEY and CDR2 is SMNVEV (reference sequence). This CDR3 contains 14 residues. The CDR3 DNA is TGTGCCAGCAGTTTAATCCAGGGTTACACTGAAGCTTTCTTT. It yields the protein CASSLIQGYTEAFF.

This clone was found once. The rearrangement joins TRBV2 to TRBJ2-7; D remains unclear. The V and J ends lost 4 bases and 5 bases respectively, with 6 bases between them. The CDR3 runs 11 residues. From germline, CDR1 is SNHLY and CDR2 FYNNEI. The CDR3 loop is CASSGPNEQYF. The DNA for the CDR3 is TGTGCCAGCAGTGGGCCCAACGAGCAGTACTTC.

The chain links TRBV10-3 to TRBJ1-3, with 9 bases matching TRBD1. V shed 3 bases, J shed 2 bases, and the junction held 2 bases outside the gene matches. The CDR3 covers 15 residues. The germline V gene has CDR1 ENHRY and CDR2 SYGVKD. The CDR3 is CAISDWDRAGNTIYF. DNA of the CDR3: TGTGCCATCAGTGATTGGGACAGGGCTGGAAACACCATATATTTT.

The V call is TRBV27, the J call TRBJ1-4; 8 bases line up with TRBD1. This CDR3 has 15 amino acids. V was clipped by 4 bases and J by 3 bases; unmatched bases: 4. Germline V gene lookup returns CDR1 MNHEY and CDR2 SMNVEV (reference sequence). DNA of the CDR3: TGTGCCAGCAGTTCATTACAGGGGGCTAATGAAAAACTGTTTTTT. Amino acids: CASSSLQGANEKLFF.

CDR3: CASSVTGYEQFF. The CDR3 DNA reads TGTGCCAGCAGCGTGACAGGGTACGAGCAGTTCTTC. V usage is TRBV7-9 and J usage is TRBJ2-1; 7 bases are shared with TRBD1. This CDR3 comprises 12 residues. Germline-derived CDR1 and CDR2 are SEHNR and FQNEAQ (reference sequence). The J segment lost 10 bases and the V segment lost 5 bases, leaving 5 bases of the junction unmatched.

This sequence joins TRBV5-4 and TRBJ1-1, with a tentative D call TRBD1 (5 bases). There are 14 residues in the CDR3. Germline V lookup: CDR1 SGHNT, CDR2 YYREEE (reference sequence). V was pared by 3 bases and J by 0 bases, with 9 bases between. The CDR3 nucleotides read TGTGCCAGCAGCTCCACAGGACTGAACACTGAAGCTTTCTTT. Its translation: CASSSTGLNTEAFF.

This clone was seen a single time. The V gene is TRBV7-6, the J gene TRBJ2-1; TRBD2 matches 7 bases. From germline, CDR1 is SGHVS and CDR2 FNYEAQ. V trimming: 6 bases; J trimming: 4 bases; junction bases outside the gene matches: 12. The CDR3 totals 16 residues. The CDR3 here is CASSFRLASGYNEQFF. The DNA of the CDR3 is TGTGCCAGCAGTTTTAGGCTGGCTAGCGGTTACAATGAGCAGTTCTTC. The variable domain in full, completed from reference TRBV7-6 and TRBJ2-1, reads GAGVSQSPRYKVTKRGQDVALRCDPISGHVSLYWYRQALGQGPEFLTYFNYEAQQDKSGLPNDRFSAERPEGSISTLTIQRTEQRDSAMYRCASSFRLASGYNEQFFGPGTRLTVL.

The gene calls are TRBV12-5 and TRBJ2-5, with a weak D call TRBD2 (6 bases). Germline CDR1 and CDR2: LGHNT and FRNRAP. This CDR3 region has 14 residues. The germline V and J ends were trimmed by 8 bases and 4 bases, with 17 bases remaining between them. The CDR3: CASTQEGGGETQYF. In DNA, the CDR3 is TGTGCTAGTACACAGGAGGGCGGTGGAGAGACCCAGTACTTC. Drawing the rest from reference TRBV12-5 and TRBJ2-5, the complete variable domain is DARVTQTPRHKVTEMGQEVTMRCQPILGHNTVFWYRQTMMQGLELLAYFRNRAPLDDSGMPKDRFSAEMPDATLATLKIQPSEPRDSAVYFCASTQEGGGETQYFGPGTRLLVL.

The rearrangement joins TRBV4-1 to TRBJ2-7; D unclear. Trimming took off 1 base at V and 3 bases at J, with 10 bases between the two ends. Per the germline V gene, CDR1 is MGHRA and CDR2 is YSYEKL. This CDR3 spans 14 amino acids. The CDR3 DNA sequence: TGCGCCAGCAGCCAAGGTCACGAACTCTACGAGCAGTACTTC. This codes for CASSQGHELYEQYF.

V is TRBV28 and J is TRBJ1-5; no clear D. CDR1 and CDR2 from the germline V gene are MDHEN and SYDVKM. CDR3 length: 13 amino acids. Trimming removed 5 bases from V and 0 bases from J, with 5 bases in between. The CDR3 coding sequence is TGTGCCAGCAGTCCATCTAGCAATCAGCCCCAGCATTTT. Amino acid sequence: CASSPSSNQPQHF.

This clone was observed a single time. The chain is built from TRBV27 and TRBJ2-1, with D unresolved. Germline-derived CDR1 and CDR2 are MNHEY and SMNVEV (reference sequence). The length of the CDR3 is 14 residues. The V and J ends lost 3 bases and 2 bases respectively, with 8 bases between them. This CDR3 is CASSLIDTYNEQFF. The CDR3 DNA reads as TGTGCCAGCAGTTTGATAGATACCTACAATGAGCAGTTCTTC.

J is TRBJ2-7 and V is TRBV4-2; 11 bases align to TRBD2. J gave up 0 bases and V 0 bases, and 1 base lay outside the gene matches. The CDR3 has 16 amino acids. Germline V lookup: CDR1 LGHNA, CDR2 YNFKEQ. The CDR3 bases are TGTGCCAGCAGCCAAGATAGCGGGAGGGCCTCCTACGAGCAGTACTTC. The encoded protein is CASSQDSGRASYEQYF.

This chain joins TRBV6-1 and TRBJ1-5; D is undetermined. The V and J ends lost 1 base and 3 bases respectively, with 7 bases between them. CDR3 length equals 14 residues. Per the germline V gene, CDR1 is MNHNS and CDR2 is SASEGT. The CDR3, as DNA: TGTGCCAGCAGTGAAGTCGGTATCAATCAGCCCCAGCATTTT. Its translation is CASSEVGINQPQHF.

This clone has more than one count but fewer than ten. The gene calls are TRBV6-5 and TRBJ1-5, with a possible D match to TRBD1 (5 bases). CDR1 and CDR2 (germline): MNHEY, SVGAGI. CDR3 length equals 11 residues. V lost 9 bases to trimming and J lost 4 bases, with 7 bases between them. The CDR3 coding sequence is TGTGCCAGACCAGGGAATCAGCCCCAGCATTTT. Translating gives CARPGNQPQHF.